This paragraph reports one T cell receptor beta chain. Everyone who gave samples was a healthy Caucasian. TCRdb reprocessed the 5' RACE reads via MiXCR and lists one record per CDR3 protein. The sample holds hundreds of thousands of distinct CDR3 sequences; roughly 18% are singletons and the top ten take 13%. The data are from a study of identical twins. V dropped 2 bases and J dropped 2 bases, with 12 bases sitting between them. The CDR3 is 15 amino acids. Germline lookup yields CDR1 SGHRS and CDR2 YFSETQ. These data are also associated with another study on T cells expressing NK-cell markers. That work contributes: Cells sorted as CD3+CD56+NKG2C+, CD3+CD56+NKG2C- and CD3+CD56-NKG2C+ T cells supplied the TCR beta repertoires. These clonotypes additionally ranked first within the CD3+CD56-NKG2C+ fraction of a handful of donors.

The clonotype originates from a woman in her late teens or twenties in good health. The chain is built from TRBV5-1 and TRBJ2-3; the D gene is possibly TRBD2 (5 bases). The specimen sequenced was PBMCs. The CDR3 coding sequence is TGCGCCAGCAGCTTCCAAGCGGCTTCCACAGATACGCAGTATTTT. It specifies CASSFQAASTDTQYF. The full variable domain, rest sourced from reference TRBV5-1 and TRBJ2-3, is KAGVTQTPRYLIKTRGQQVTLSCSPISGHRSVSWYQQTPGQGLQFLFEYFSETQRNKGNFPGRFSGRQFSNSRSEMNVSTLELGDSALYLCASSFQAASTDTQYFGPGTRLTVL.